The source of this TCR beta chain is a study of identical twins. The study, taken as a whole, reports: Researchers caution that invariant MAIT and iNKT cells could partly confound zero-insertion analyses.

This clonotype was seen a few times. Its antigen is still unknown. Using its own MiXCR run on the 5' RACE reads, TCRdb lists one record per CDR3 protein. The sample has approximately 890,000 distinct CDR3 sequences; 12% are singletons. These data also featured in a second study, about yellow fever vaccine responses in identical twins.

The sample was PBMCs. The clonotype comes from a woman aged 18-30 years in good health.

CDR3 loop: CASSAWIGRVHTQYF. The CDR3 coding sequence is TGTGCCAGCAGTGCATGGATTGGACGGGTGCATACGCAGTATTTT. This sequence joins TRBV25-1 and TRBJ2-3; D ambiguous. Trimming took off 4 bases at V and 7 bases at J, with 18 bases between the two ends. Germline CDR1 reads MGHDK; CDR2 reads SYGVNS. This CDR3 region has 15 residues.